What follows are 29 T cell receptor beta chains derived from one specimen sequenced in a study of human T cells and chemical hapten exposure. Each CDR3 protein gets one entry after TCRdb re-called the RACE reads with MiXCR. This sample has 75,000 to 95,000 distinct CDR3 sequences, with 11% found just once. Time point: patch test 2, 6 weeks after DPC sensitization. Described treatment: therapeutic diphenylcyclopropenone sensitization with weekly scalp DPC. Sequenced here: whole blood, sampled in connection with sensitization to the hapten diphenylcyclopropenone (DPC). The receptor source for this set is a man aged 40-49 years with alopecia areata. Some clones in this sample may be carry-over from other donors' samples.

The chain couples TRBV25-1 to TRBJ1-4; D not certain. Germline values: CDR1 MGHDK, CDR2 SYGVNS. Trimming shortened V by 2 bases and J by 7 bases, and 5 bases separated the two germline ends. The CDR3 has 12 residues. The CDR3 region is CASSEQLEKLFF. The CDR3 DNA sequence: TGTGCCAGCAGTGAACAGCTTGAAAAACTGTTTTTT.

This clonotype was observed many times. The genes are TRBV12-3 or TRBV12-4 and TRBJ2-5; a weak D match, TRBD1 (5 bases). The CDR3 runs to 15 residues. V lost 8 bases and J lost 4, with 20 bases in between. The CDR3 bases are TGTGCCAGCCGCTCGAAAGCCAGGGTCGGAGAGACCCAGTACTTC. This codes for CASRSKARVGETQYF.

The genes are TRBV5-1 and TRBJ1-1; a weak D match, TRBD1 (6 bases). The CDR3 spans 14 residues. Germline V gene sequence: CDR1 SGHRS, CDR2 YFSETQ. The V end lost 4 bases, the J end lost 5 bases, and 15 bases lay between the germline ends. CDR3 residues: CASSKGGGGTEAFF. The CDR3 nucleotides read TGCGCCAGCAGCAAGGGGGGTGGAGGGACTGAAGCTTTCTTT.

This clonotype was counted a few times. The CDR3 DNA reads as TGTGCCAGCAGCCCCAGAGGGTTGAACACTGAAGCTTTCTTT. Amino acid sequence: CASSPRGLNTEAFF. The chain links TRBV14 to TRBJ1-1; D is unresolved. CDR3 size: 14 residues. Trimming left V 4 bases short and J 0 bases short, with 9 bases between. Germline CDR1 SGHDN, CDR2 FVKESK.

This clonotype was seen at least ten times. The J gene is TRBJ2-3, the V gene TRBV14; TRBD1 might be the D (5 bases). CDR3 size: 15 residues. Trimming left V 4 bases short and J 5 bases short, with 16 bases between. Germline CDR1 and CDR2: SGHDN and FVKESK. CDR3 loop: CASSPRVPRGDTQYF. The DNA for the CDR3 is TGTGCCAGCAGCCCCAGGGTACCCCGTGGAGATACGCAGTATTTT.

This clonotype was seen a few times. V gene TRBV11-1 combines with J gene TRBJ2-5, with 9 bases identical to TRBD1. The CDR3 consists of 13 residues. The junction had 1 base not matched to a gene; V was cut back by 4 bases and J by 4 bases. In germline, CDR1 is SGHAT, CDR2 FQDESV (reference sequence). The CDR3 DNA sequence: TGTGCCAGCAGCTCGGGACAGGGAGAGACCCAGTACTTC. The encoded protein is CASSSGQGETQYF. The whole variable domain, filled in from reference TRBV11-1 and TRBJ2-5, reads EAEVAQSPRYKITEKSQAVAFWCDPISGHATLYWYRQILGQGPELLVQFQDESVVDDSQLPKDRFSAERLKGVDSTLKIQPAELGDSAMYLCASSSGQGETQYFGPGTRLLVL.

The chain has TRBV6-2 or TRBV6-3 and TRBJ1-5; 10 nucleotides agree with TRBD1. Germline V gives CDR1 MNHEY, CDR2 SVGEGT. This CDR3 has 16 amino acids. The V segment lost 2 bases and the J segment 4 bases; nucleotides outside the gene matches: 5. The CDR3 sequence: CASSYRTGGTNQPQHF. The CDR3 DNA is TGTGCCAGCAGTTACCGGACAGGGGGAACGAATCAGCCCCAGCATTTT.

In this sample, this clonotype turned up many times. The V and J genes are TRBV7-2 and TRBJ1-1; no firm D call. The ends were cut back, 1 base at V and 5 bases at J, with 8 bases in the middle. Per germline, CDR1 SGHTA and CDR2 FQGNSA. This CDR3 spans 13 amino acids. The CDR3 nucleotides read TGTGCCAGCAGCTTAGGTTTGGGGACTGAAGCTTTCTTT. Translated: CASSLGLGTEAFF.

This clonotype was counted ten times or more. The chain combines TRBV4-3 with TRBJ1-4, with D unclear. This CDR3 spans 13 amino acids. The V and J ends lost 5 bases and 7 bases respectively, with 11 bases between them. Germline V gene lookup returns CDR1 LGHNA and CDR2 YSLEER. The CDR3 DNA is TGCGCCAGCAGCTCGGGGAGTCGTGAAAAACTGTTTTTT. Translated, it gives CASSSGSREKLFF.

This clonotype was seen a few times. V gene TRBV3-1 combines with J gene TRBJ2-1; a weak D match, TRBD2 (7 bases). The CDR3 length is 15 residues. The germline CDR1 and CDR2 sequences are LGHDT and YNNKEL (reference sequence). With 2 bases removed from V and 9 bases from J, the gap between germline ends came to 17 bases. CDR3 DNA sequence: TGTGCCAGCAGCCAAAGGGGGGGGCGCATGAGTGAGCAGTTCTTC. It yields the protein CASSQRGGRMSEQFF.

V and J are TRBV4-3 and TRBJ2-7; tentative D call: TRBD2 (6 bases). From germline, CDR1 is LGHNA and CDR2 YSLEER. Between the trimmed V and J ends, which lost 3 bases and 2 bases, there was a span of 8 bases. The CDR3 extends over 13 amino acids. The CDR3 DNA reads as TGCGCCAGCAGCCAGGGACTGCCCTACGAGCAGTACTTC. Amino acids: CASSQGLPYEQYF.

V usage is TRBV4-2 and J usage is TRBJ2-3; no reliable D call. CDR1 LGHNA and CDR2 YNFKEQ come from the germline V gene. The ends were cut back, 0 bases at V and 2 bases at J, with 6 bases in the middle. CDR3 length equals 14 residues. The CDR3 sequence is CASSQEVPTDTQYF. CDR3 sequence (DNA): TGTGCCAGCAGCCAAGAAGTCCCCACAGATACGCAGTATTTT.

This clonotype was picked up many times. V and J are TRBV6-2 or TRBV6-3 and TRBJ2-2, with TRBD2 matching over 12 bases. The CDR3 extends over 15 amino acids. The J segment lost 7 bases and the V segment lost 6 bases, leaving 6 bases of the junction unmatched. The germline CDR1 and CDR2 sequences are MNHEY and SVGEGT. The CDR3 here is CASRKLAGGVGELFF. The CDR3 DNA reads TGTGCCAGCAGGAAACTAGCGGGAGGCGTCGGGGAGCTGTTTTTT.

Only a few counts were recorded for this clonotype. This chain connects TRBV7-6 to TRBJ2-7; 12 nucleotides match TRBD2. V lost 3 bases to trimming and J lost 3 bases; unmatched junction nucleotides: 12. The CDR3 runs to 18 residues. In germline, CDR1 is SGHVS, CDR2 FNYEAQ. The CDR3 sequence is CASSLASLTSGRRYEQYF. CDR3 sequence (DNA): TGTGCCAGCAGCTTGGCTAGCCTCACTAGCGGGAGGCGCTACGAGCAGTACTTC.

V is TRBV7-2 and J is TRBJ2-3; D tentatively fits TRBD1 or TRBD2 (5 bases each). CDR3 length equals 16 residues. V shed 2 bases and J shed 6 bases, with 18 bases lying between them. The germline gives CDR1 SGHTA, CDR2 FQGNSA. The CDR3 DNA follows: TGTGCCAGCAGCTTAATGCGCAGTCGAGGGGTGGATACGCAGTATTTT. Its translation: CASSLMRSRGVDTQYF.

This clonotype came up a few times. J is TRBJ2-4 and V is TRBV29-1, with unresolved D. The length of the CDR3 is 11 residues. Germline assignment: CDR1 SQVTM and CDR2 ANQGSEA. The germline V and J ends were trimmed by 0 bases and 13 bases, with 10 bases remaining between them. The DNA of the CDR3 is TGCAGCGTTGAAGAAAACAACAGACAGTACTTC. Amino acid sequence: CSVEENNRQYF.

This clonotype was observed a few times. V is TRBV5-5 and J is TRBJ1-5; possibly TRBD1 for D (6 bases). The CDR3 has 14 residues. V lost 4 bases to trimming and J lost 7 bases, with 15 bases between them. The germline gives CDR1 SGHKS, CDR2 YYEKEE (reference sequence). CDR3 bases: TGTGCCAGCAGCGCGGACAGCCTTAAGCAGCCCCAGCATTTT. Protein: CASSADSLKQPQHF.

This clonotype was seen at least ten times. The chain links TRBV12-3 or TRBV12-4 to TRBJ2-7; D is unclear. V was clipped by 2 bases and J by 1 base, with 9 bases between them. This CDR3 has 14 amino acids. This CDR3 is CASSLSAKSYEQYF. The DNA of the CDR3 is TGTGCCAGCAGTTTATCGGCTAAATCCTACGAGCAGTACTTC.

Only a few counts were recorded for this clonotype. The rearrangement uses TRBV30 and TRBJ1-1; D may be TRBD1 (5 bases). This CDR3 comprises 16 residues. Looked up from germline, CDR1 is GTSNPN and CDR2 is SVGIG (reference sequence). Trimming pared 1 base from V and 1 base from J, leaving 16 bases between. CDR3 amino acids: CAWSAQSRDGNTEAFF. The CDR3 DNA reads as TGTGCCTGGAGTGCCCAATCACGGGACGGGAACACTGAAGCTTTCTTT.

This clonotype has at least ten counts. The rearrangement joins TRBV7-8 to TRBJ2-3, with D unclear. CDR3 length equals 11 residues. V lost 5 bases and J 12 bases, leaving 12 bases between the germline ends. The germline gives CDR1 SGHVS, CDR2 FQNEAQ. CDR3 nucleotide sequence: TGTGCCAGCAGCCTCTCTGCGGACCAGTATTTT. It specifies CASSLSADQYF.

This clonotype showed up many times. The chain combines TRBV7-2 with TRBJ2-7; 10 bases align to TRBD2. CDR1 and CDR2 (germline): SGHTA, FQGNSA. With 1 base clipped from V and 2 bases from J, the junction kept 2 bases outside the gene matches. This CDR3 is built from 15 residues. This CDR3 is CASSLDSGRTYEQYF. The CDR3 DNA follows: TGTGCCAGCAGCTTAGATAGCGGGAGGACCTACGAGCAGTACTTC.

The chain links TRBV5-1 to TRBJ2-3; D is unresolved. The CDR3 contains 15 residues. Germline V gene lookup returns CDR1 SGHRS and CDR2 YFSETQ. Trimming took off 0 bases at V and 1 base at J, with 9 bases between the two ends. The CDR3 DNA reads as TGCGCCAGCAGCTTGGGACTGGGCGGCACAGATACGCAGTATTTT. Translation: CASSLGLGGTDTQYF.

This clonotype was recorded a few times. The chain combines TRBV7-2 with TRBJ1-4; D is unclear. V lost 1 base and J 0 bases, leaving 9 bases between the germline ends. Germline lookup yields CDR1 SGHTA and CDR2 FQGNSA. This CDR3 comprises 16 residues. The CDR3 is CASSLVPGTTNEKLFF. The DNA for the CDR3 is TGTGCCAGCAGCTTAGTGCCAGGCACAACTAATGAAAAACTGTTTTTT.

The chain couples TRBV12-3 or TRBV12-4 to TRBJ1-2; 7 positions agree with TRBD1. There are 14 residues in the CDR3. J was trimmed by 4 bases and V by 1 base; bases with no gene match: 3. CDR3: CASSLGQGAYGYTF. Here the CDR3 DNA reads TGTGCCAGCAGTTTAGGACAGGGTGCCTATGGCTACACCTTC.

This clonotype was detected only a few times. The J gene is TRBJ2-3, the V gene TRBV20-1; maybe TRBD2 (5 bases). The ends were cut back, 1 base at V and 4 bases at J, with 6 bases in the middle. Germline CDR1 reads DFQATT; CDR2 reads SNEGSKA (reference sequence). This CDR3 has 12 residues. The CDR3 reads CSARVGADTQYF. The DNA of the CDR3 is TGCAGTGCTAGAGTCGGGGCAGATACGCAGTATTTT.

The chain combines TRBV29-1 with TRBJ2-1; tentatively, D is TRBD1 or TRBD2 (5 bases each). CDR1 is SQVTM and CDR2 is ANQGSEA in the germline V gene. Trimming took off 6 bases at V and 3 bases at J, with 18 bases between the two ends. This CDR3 spans 15 amino acids. CDR3 DNA sequence: TGCAGCGTGGTAGGGGACCTCCTTAGCTACAATGAGCAGTTCTTC. It yields the protein CSVVGDLLSYNEQFF.

The chain recombines TRBV6-6 with TRBJ2-6; D possibly matches TRBD1 or TRBD2 (5 bases each). The CDR3 sequence is 18 residues long. Per germline, CDR1 MNHNY and CDR2 SVGAGI (reference sequence). V was clipped by 6 bases and J by 1 base, with 19 bases between them. This CDR3 reads CASSRLGTVNSGANVLTF. The CDR3 DNA reads as TGTGCCAGCAGCCGCCTGGGGACCGTTAATTCTGGGGCCAACGTCCTGACTTTC.

Only a few counts were recorded for this clonotype. V usage is TRBV27 and J usage is TRBJ1-2; 7 bases fit TRBD1. The germline CDR1 and CDR2 sequences are MNHEY and SMNVEV (reference sequence). V shed 4 bases and J 4 bases; nucleotides not matched to a gene: 18. The CDR3 runs 18 residues. The CDR3 region has the DNA TGTGCCAGCAGTTCCTCTTGGGACAGAACCTCGGCAAGCTATGGCTACACCTTC. The encoded protein is CASSSSWDRTSASYGYTF.

This clonotype was recorded only once. V usage is TRBV10-3 and J usage is TRBJ2-2; D possibly matches TRBD1 or TRBD2 (6 bases each). Trimming stripped 10 bases from V and 6 bases from J, with 12 bases between. The CDR3 contains 12 residues. Per germline, CDR1 ENHRY and CDR2 SYGVKD. CDR3 coding DNA: TGTGCCACTACGGAGGGGGCCGGGGAGCTGTTTTTT. Protein: CATTEGAGELFF.